Below are 15 T cell receptor beta chains sequenced from a single sample in a study of blood T cell repertoires in COVID-19. The repertoire was sequenced with immunoSEQ multiplex PCR; TCRdb's copy has only in-frame clones and lacks some. The data show over 50,000 clones, approximately 90% seen once. Specimen: peripheral blood. The receptor set was obtained from a human donor with active COVID-19. The donor label of this sample is uncertain.

The chain carries TRBV7-2 and TRBJ2-2; D is possibly TRBD2 (6 bases). This CDR3 has 16 residues. In germline, CDR1 is SGHTA, CDR2 FQGNSA. Trimming took off 5 bases at V and 3 bases at J, with 16 bases between the two ends. CDR3 DNA: TGTGCCAGCAGCGACGGGCGGGACTCCTACACCGGGGAGCTGTTTTTT. This encodes CASSDGRDSYTGELFF.

V is TRBV27 and J is TRBJ2-3, with TRBD2 identical over 11 bases. The CDR3 contains 21 residues. Germline assignment: CDR1 MNHEY and CDR2 SMNVEV (reference sequence). V lost 0 bases and J lost 2; bases outside the gene matches: 16. CDR3 coding DNA: TGTGCCAGCAGTTTATCGAGTTGGGCTAGCGGGAGGAAGGGATCCACAGATACGCAGTATTTT. Its translation is CASSLSSWASGRKGSTDTQYF.

The chain is built from TRBV7-9 and TRBJ2-5; tentative D call: TRBD1 (5 bases). Deletions cut 0 bases from V and 5 bases from J, with 19 bases between. This CDR3 region has 17 residues. Germline V gene data show CDR1 as SEHNR and CDR2 as FQNEAQ (reference sequence). As DNA, the CDR3 is TGTGCCAGCAGCTTAGCAGGGCAGGGCCGGGTCTCGGAGACCCAGTACTTC. Translation: CASSLAGQGRVSETQYF.

The rearrangement joins TRBV14 to TRBJ2-5; weak D call: TRBD2 (6 bases). This CDR3 contains 16 residues. V was trimmed by 0 bases and J by 3 bases, leaving 14 bases between them. In germline, CDR1 is SGHDN, CDR2 FVKESK. DNA of the CDR3: TGTGCCAGCAGCCAAGAAGATGGAGGGAGAAAAGAGACCCAGTACTTC. Translated: CASSQEDGGRKETQYF.

This clone was seen a handful of times. The chain recombines TRBV27 with TRBJ1-2; 10 bases agree with TRBD1. Germline V gives CDR1 MNHEY, CDR2 SMNVEV (reference sequence). Trimming removed 2 bases from V and 7 bases from J; junction bases left unmatched: 1. There are 13 residues in the CDR3. The CDR3 loop reads CASSLGQGVGYTF. CDR3 sequence (DNA): TGTGCCAGCAGTTTAGGACAGGGGGTTGGCTACACCTTC.

This sequence joins TRBV6-5 and TRBJ1-2; the D is unclear. Trimming shortened V by 0 bases and J by 4 bases, and 12 bases separated the two germline ends. CDR1 and CDR2 from the germline V gene are MNHEY and SVGAGI. The CDR3 extends over 15 amino acids. CDR3 loop: CASSYSRRVGYGYTF. The CDR3, as DNA: TGTGCCAGCAGTTACTCGCGAAGAGTCGGCTATGGCTACACCTTC.

The V call is TRBV28, the J call TRBJ2-7; 7 bases map to TRBD1. This CDR3 is built from 15 residues. Germline trimming cut 4 bases from V and 2 bases from J; bases unmatched to any gene: 8. Germline V lookup: CDR1 MDHEN, CDR2 SYDVKM. DNA for the CDR3: TGTGCCAGCAGTTCCCCGACAGGGATCCCCTACGAGCAGTACTTC. This encodes CASSSPTGIPYEQYF.

The genes are TRBV28 and TRBJ2-7; D is unclear. V lost 6 bases to trimming and J lost 2 bases, with 11 bases between them. The CDR3 is made up of 13 amino acids. Germline V gene lookup returns CDR1 MDHEN and CDR2 SYDVKM. CDR3: CASSNDLTYEQYF. DNA of the CDR3: TGTGCCAGCAGCAATGACTTAACCTACGAGCAGTACTTC.

The chain recombines TRBV19 with TRBJ1-1; D gene uncertain. The CDR3 runs to 13 residues. Germline-derived CDR1 and CDR2 are LNHDA and SQIVND (reference sequence). Trimming pared 4 bases from V and 2 bases from J, leaving 8 bases between. This chain's CDR3 is CASSRGGNTEAFF. CDR3 coding DNA: TGTGCCAGTAGTAGGGGAGGTAACACTGAAGCTTTCTTT.

This rearrangement joins TRBV18 to TRBJ2-6, with a tentative D call TRBD1 (5 bases). V lost 2 bases and J 1 base, leaving 6 bases between the germline ends. CDR1 is KGHSH, CDR2 LQKENI, per germline. The CDR3 is 15 residues long. The CDR3 DNA follows: TGTGCCAGCTCACCAGACAGATCTGGGGCCAACGTCCTGACTTTC. It yields the protein CASSPDRSGANVLTF.

This chain joins TRBV27 and TRBJ2-7, with a possible D match to TRBD1 (5 bases). Trimming removed 2 bases from V and 0 bases from J, with 8 bases in between. The CDR3 is 14 residues long. Germline V gene data show CDR1 as MNHEY and CDR2 as SMNVEV (reference sequence). The CDR3 region is CASSLSRDSYEQYF. The DNA for the CDR3 is TGTGCCAGCAGTTTAAGCAGGGACTCCTACGAGCAGTACTTC.

The CDR3 loop is CASSSLDTYEQYF. The CDR3 DNA is TGTGCCAGCAGTTCGCTGGACACCTACGAGCAGTACTTC. The chain links TRBV27 to TRBJ2-7, with D perhaps matching TRBD1 (5 bases). The CDR3 is 13 amino acids. V lost 4 bases and J lost 2, with 9 bases in between. Germline-derived CDR1 and CDR2 are MNHEY and SMNVEV (reference sequence).

The rearrangement links TRBV6-5 to TRBJ2-7; the match to TRBD1 covers 7 bases. Germline V gives CDR1 MNHEY, CDR2 SVGAGI. The CDR3 has 12 amino acids. V shed 7 bases and J 3 bases; nucleotides not matched to a gene: 3. The CDR3 nucleotides are TGTGCCAGCAATCACAGGGGCTACGAGCAGTACGTC. Its translation: CASNHRGYEQYV.

This clone was seen a single time. The chain couples TRBV7-9 to TRBJ2-7; no clear D gene. CDR1 and CDR2 (germline): SEHNR, FQNEAQ (reference sequence). Deletions cut 2 bases from V and 6 bases from J, with 14 bases between. The CDR3 has 14 residues. The CDR3 region is CASSLPISLPEQYV. CDR3 nucleotide sequence: TGTGCCAGCAGCTTACCTATAAGCCTGCCCGAGCAGTACGTC.

The chain couples TRBV28 to TRBJ1-1; D may be TRBD1 (5 bases). This CDR3 has 14 amino acids. The ends were cut back, 2 bases at V and 5 bases at J, with 12 bases in the middle. Germline V CDR1 and CDR2: MDHEN, SYDVKM. CDR3 sequence reads: CASSLLGAGTEAFF. The CDR3 region has the DNA TGTGCCAGCAGTTTACTCGGGGCGGGGACTGAAGCTTTCTTT. The full variable domain, in which reference TRBV28 and TRBJ1-1 provide the parts outside the CDR3, is DVKVTQSSRYLVKRTGEKVFLECVQDMDHENMFWYRQDPGLGLRLIYFSYDVKMKEKGDIPEGYSVSREKKERFSLILESASTNQTSMYLCASSLLGAGTEAFFGQGTRLTVV.